The 10 T cell receptor beta chains in this list originate from one sample, sequenced in a study of CD8+CD57+ T cells in acquired aplastic anemia. The patients chosen for sequencing had shown expansion of CD8+CD57+ cells (detected by flow cytometry). The template for TCR beta VDJ and CDR3 sequence profiling was genomic DNA. TCRdb itself ran the reads through MiXCR, one entry per CDR3 protein. The sample lists 160,000 or so distinct CDR3 sequences, roughly 50% occurring once. The sample comprised sorted CD4+, CD8+, or CD8+CD57+ T cells (not recorded which) from PBMCs. The receptor source for this set is a human donor with aplastic anemia.

This clonotype occurred many times. This rearrangement joins TRBV27 to TRBJ2-7; no clear D. There are 14 residues in the CDR3. Germline lookup yields CDR1 MNHEY and CDR2 SMNVEV (reference sequence). Trimming stripped 3 bases from V and 0 bases from J, with 9 bases between. This CDR3 reads CASSFSADSYEQYF. The CDR3 DNA follows: TGTGCCAGCAGTTTCTCGGCAGACTCCTACGAGCAGTACTTC.

This clonotype was found a few times. With a much larger clone just one base away, this may be a read error. The rearrangement joins TRBV14 to TRBJ2-7, with D possibly TRBD2 on 6 matching bases. This CDR3 comprises 15 residues. CDR1 and CDR2 (germline): SGHDN, FVKESK. Trimming removed 1 base from V and 1 base from J, with 11 bases in between. CDR3 residues: CASSQGLESSYEQYF. The DNA of the CDR3 is TGTGCCAGCAGCCAAGGACTAGAGAGTTCCTACGAGCAGTACTTC.

The chain is built from TRBV27 and TRBJ1-2; 7 bases are a match to TRBD1. The CDR3 extends over 15 amino acids. After removal of 6 bases from V and 0 bases from J, the junction contained 7 bases not matched to a gene. Per the germline V gene, CDR1 is MNHEY and CDR2 is SMNVEV (reference sequence). CDR3 region: CASRQGTLANYGYTF. The CDR3 DNA follows: TGTGCCAGCAGACAGGGGACCCTAGCTAACTATGGCTACACCTTC.

Many counts were recorded for this clonotype. The J gene is TRBJ2-1, the V gene TRBV19, with 11 nucleotides matching TRBD2. The V and J ends lost 5 bases and 3 bases, in that order; junction bases with no gene match: 9. The CDR3 is made up of 17 amino acids. In germline, CDR1 is LNHDA, CDR2 SQIVND (reference sequence). The CDR3 bases are TGTGCCAGTAGTCATGGAGGACTAGCGGGTTTCTACAATGAGCAGTTCTTC. Encoded protein: CASSHGGLAGFYNEQFF. The whole variable domain, filled in from reference TRBV19 and TRBJ2-1, reads DGGITQSPKYLFRKEGQNVTLSCEQNLNHDAMYWYRQDPGQGLRLIYYSQIVNDFQKGDIAEGYSVSREKKESFPLTVTSAQKNPTAFYLCASSHGGLAGFYNEQFFGPGTRLTVL.

This clonotype was detected once. The chain recombines TRBV7-9 with TRBJ2-5, with D perhaps TRBD2 (5 bases). Germline V gene lookup returns CDR1 SEHNR and CDR2 FQNEAQ (reference sequence). The CDR3 totals 15 residues. V dropped 2 bases and J dropped 5 bases, with 15 bases sitting between them. CDR3 DNA sequence: TGTGCCAGCAGCTTAAGTGTAGGACTTACGGAGACCCAGTACTTC. This codes for CASSLSVGLTETQYF.

This chain joins TRBV7-8 and TRBJ2-5; 8 nucleotides agree with TRBD2. Germline trimming cut 5 bases from V and 9 bases from J; bases unmatched to any gene: 11. The germline V gene encodes CDR1 SGHVS and CDR2 FQNEAQ. There are 14 residues in the CDR3. The CDR3 loop reads CASSGFGGREAQYF. The CDR3 DNA sequence: TGTGCCAGCAGCGGTTTTGGGGGGCGGGAGGCCCAGTACTTC.

This clonotype was seen repeatedly, ten times or more. Germline is not matched at one junction end, which may reflect a read error. J is TRBJ2-5 and V is TRBV5-1; 9 bases fit TRBD2. This CDR3 spans 20 amino acids. From germline, CDR1 is SGHRS and CDR2 YFSETQ. This CDR3 reads CASSLFPLVGLAGAQGTQYF. The CDR3 nucleotides read TGCGCCAGCAGCTTATTCCCTTTAGTAGGGTTAGCGGGAGCCCAAGGGACCCAGTACTTC.

In this sample, this clonotype turned up once. The CDR3, as DNA: TGTGCCAGCAGCTCCCGACAGGCTTCCGGAGCTTTCTTT. Residues: CASSSRQASGAFF. The chain carries TRBV7-9 and TRBJ1-1, with D possibly TRBD1 on 6 matching bases. The CDR3 runs to 13 residues. Trimming stripped 4 bases from V and 10 bases from J, with 16 bases between. In germline, CDR1 is SEHNR, CDR2 FQNEAQ (reference sequence). The full variable domain, rest sourced from reference TRBV7-9 and TRBJ1-1, is DTGVSQNPRHKITKRGQNVTFRCDPISEHNRLYWYRQTLGQGPEFLTYFQNEAQLEKSRLLSDRFSAERPKGSFSTLEIQRTEQGDSAMYLCASSSRQASGAFFGQGTRLTVV.

This clonotype was recorded at least ten times. The chain combines TRBV9 with TRBJ2-2; no clear D gene. The V gene lost 0 bases and the J gene lost 7 bases, with 10 bases spanning the gap. CDR3 length equals 14 residues. Germline CDR1 is SGDLS and CDR2 is YYNGEE. The CDR3 DNA reads TGTGCCAGCAGCGTAGGTTATAGTGTCGGGGAGCTGTTTTTT. Translating gives CASSVGYSVGELFF.

The gene calls are TRBV11-2 and TRBJ2-7; perhaps TRBD2 as D (7 bases). Germline loops: CDR1 SGHAT, CDR2 FQNNGV. V lost 2 bases to trimming and J lost 4 bases, with 21 bases between them. The CDR3 length is 17 residues. CDR3 amino acids: CASSLRGSWGGHYEQYF. The CDR3, as DNA: TGTGCCAGCAGCTTAAGGGGATCTTGGGGGGGCCATTACGAGCAGTACTTC.